Below are 3 T cell receptor beta chains sequenced from a single sample in a study of shared clonotypes between healthy human individuals. Method: immunoSEQ multiplex PCR; TCRdb's copy keeps in-frame clones and lacks some. The sample records roughly 2,500,000 clones, under 95% being singletons. Material for sequencing was naive CD4+ T cells from PBMCs. Subset: CD45RA+ positively selected. These receptors were collected from a man aged 18-30 years in good health. Some clones in this sample may be carry-over from other donors' samples.

The rearrangement joins TRBV4-2 to TRBJ2-3; weak D call: TRBD2 (5 bases). Germline V lookup: CDR1 LGHNA, CDR2 YNFKEQ. Trimming pared 4 bases from V and 3 bases from J, leaving 8 bases between. The CDR3 runs 13 residues. CDR3 sequence: CASSLGSTDTQYF. The CDR3 DNA follows: TGTGCCAGCAGCCTAGGGAGTACAGATACGCAGTATTTT.

The chain is built from TRBV5-1 and TRBJ1-2; tentatively, D is TRBD1 (5 bases). Trimming removed 4 bases at V and 4 bases at J, with 14 bases between. The CDR3 loop spans 14 amino acids. Per the germline V gene, CDR1 is SGHRS and CDR2 is YFSETQ. CDR3 loop: CASSTTGTAYGYTF. CDR3 bases: TGCGCCAGCAGCACAACCGGGACGGCCTATGGCTACACCTTC.

This clone came up once. The chain joins TRBV5-1 to TRBJ2-1; D might be TRBD2 (5 bases). Germline V lookup: CDR1 SGHRS, CDR2 YFSETQ. The CDR3 is made up of 16 amino acids. Between the trimmed V and J ends, which lost 3 bases and 8 bases, there was a span of 21 bases. CDR3 region: CASSSLGLESSYEQFF. The CDR3 DNA follows: TGCGCCAGCAGCTCACTGGGCCTAGAATCTAGCTATGAGCAGTTCTTC.